Below are 15 T cell receptor beta chains sequenced from a single sample in a study of T cell repertoires in cytomegalovirus infection. TCRdb reprocessed the reads with MiXCR, giving one entry per CDR3 protein. The data hold 500,000 or so distinct CDR3 sequences, with 16% observed a single time. Sequencing used CD8+ T cells from PBMCs. Source of these receptors: a human donor in good health (CMV status not recorded). Some clones in this sample may be carry-over from other donors' samples.

The chain is built from TRBV12-3 or TRBV12-4 and TRBJ2-7; 8 bases are a match to TRBD1. The CDR3 contains 12 residues. V shed 6 bases and J 5 bases; nucleotides not matched to a gene: 3. This chain's CDR3 is CASRTGVDEQYF. CDR3 nucleotide sequence: TGTGCCAGCAGGACAGGGGTGGACGAGCAGTACTTC.

Ten or more counts support this clonotype. The V gene is TRBV7-3, the J gene TRBJ2-2, with TRBD1 identical over 9 bases. The CDR3 consists of 18 residues. The ends lost 4 bases at V and 0 bases at J; junction bases unmatched: 9. CDR1 is SGHTA, CDR2 FQGTGA, per germline. The CDR3 loop is CASSSRTGAIANTGELFF. The CDR3 region has the DNA TGTGCCAGCAGCTCAAGGACAGGGGCCATCGCGAACACCGGGGAGCTGTTTTTT.

This clonotype was recorded a few times. The chain links TRBV14 to TRBJ2-5; tentative D call: TRBD2 (5 bases). The CDR3 covers 15 residues. Germline CDR1 is SGHDN and CDR2 is FVKESK. V shed 3 bases and J shed 1 base, with 12 bases lying between them. The CDR3 is CASSQRALLQETQYF. The DNA for the CDR3 is TGTGCCAGCAGCCAGAGGGCCCTCCTCCAAGAGACCCAGTACTTC.

There are a few counts of this clonotype. V gene TRBV6-6 combines with J gene TRBJ1-5; no clear D gene. Germline CDR1 and CDR2: MNHNY and SVGAGI (reference sequence). The V end was cut by 5 bases, the J end by 3 bases, with 14 bases between. The CDR3 is made up of 15 amino acids. DNA for the CDR3: TGTGCCAGCAGTGGACGGGAGGGAATCAATCAGCCCCAGCATTTT. This encodes CASSGREGINQPQHF.

V and J are TRBV20-1 and TRBJ2-1, with 7 bases fitting TRBD2. CDR3 length: 15 residues. The V segment lost 5 bases and the J segment 7 bases; nucleotides outside the gene matches: 14. Germline V gives CDR1 DFQATT, CDR2 SNEGSKA (reference sequence). CDR3: CSASGLDTMVNEQFF. CDR3 sequence (DNA): TGCAGTGCTTCCGGACTAGACACTATGGTAAATGAGCAGTTCTTC.

The chain combines TRBV6-1 with TRBJ2-7; D could derive from TRBD1 or TRBD2 (5 bases each). V was pared by 7 bases and J by 3 bases, with 13 bases between. The V gene's germline CDR1 is MNHNS and CDR2 SASEGT. The CDR3 consists of 13 residues. Here the CDR3 reads CASNGDGRYEQYF. CDR3 sequence (DNA): TGTGCCAGCAACGGGGACGGGCGCTACGAGCAGTACTTC.

This clonotype was seen only a few times. The chain has TRBV20-1 and TRBJ2-7; D may be TRBD1 (6 bases). This CDR3 has 11 residues. V lost 5 bases and J lost 5, with 10 bases in between. In germline, CDR1 is DFQATT, CDR2 SNEGSKA (reference sequence). The DNA of the CDR3 is TGCAGTGCTGTACAGGGTAACGAGCAGTACTTC. Translated, it gives CSAVQGNEQYF.

The V call is TRBV19, the J call TRBJ1-1; no clear D. Germline V CDR1 and CDR2: LNHDA, SQIVND (reference sequence). V shed 2 bases and J shed 1 base, with 8 bases lying between them. This CDR3 has 14 amino acids. DNA for the CDR3: TGTGCCAGTAGTATAAGTCCAAGGAACACTGAAGCTTTCTTT. Translating it yields CASSISPRNTEAFF.

V usage is TRBV3-1 and J usage is TRBJ2-7, with 7 positions matching TRBD2. This CDR3 is 15 amino acids long. V lost 1 base to trimming and J lost 2 bases; unmatched junction nucleotides: 5. The germline gives CDR1 LGHDT, CDR2 YNNKEL (reference sequence). The DNA of the CDR3 is TGTGCCAGCAGCCAAGGTGCGGGAGCAGCCTACGAGCAGTACTTC. It is translated as CASSQGAGAAYEQYF.

A few counts support this clonotype. The chain joins TRBV2 to TRBJ1-1, with D possibly matching TRBD1 (5 bases). The CDR3 covers 16 residues. Germline loops: CDR1 SNHLY, CDR2 FYNNEI. V shed 2 bases and J shed 3 bases, with 16 bases lying between them. The CDR3 region has the DNA TGTGCCAGCAGTGAATGGTCTGCAGGGCTGGACACTGAAGCTTTCTTT. Translated, it gives CASSEWSAGLDTEAFF.

This clonotype was counted between two and nine times. The chain joins TRBV2 to TRBJ2-3, with TRBD2 matching over 7 bases. The germline gives CDR1 SNHLY, CDR2 FYNNEI. V was clipped by 4 bases and J by 5 bases; unmatched bases: 18. The CDR3 spans 18 residues. CDR3 sequence: CASSVGIGGPGGRDTQYF. The CDR3 DNA sequence: TGTGCCAGCAGTGTGGGGATTGGTGGCCCGGGAGGAAGAGATACGCAGTATTTT.

This clonotype was counted at least ten times. The V and J genes are TRBV12-3 or TRBV12-4 and TRBJ1-4; no clear D gene. Trimming stripped 5 bases from V and 4 bases from J, with 11 bases between. The CDR3 is 14 amino acids. The CDR3 protein is CASSVPGVNEKLFF. For the CDR3, the DNA is TGTGCCAGCAGTGTGCCCGGAGTTAATGAAAAACTGTTTTTT.

This clonotype has a count of ten or more. This chain uses TRBV29-1 with TRBJ1-1; TRBD1 matches 9 bases. The CDR3 runs 13 residues. V shed 7 bases, J shed 5 bases, and the junction held 8 bases outside the gene matches. Germline V gives CDR1 SQVTM, CDR2 ANQGSEA. Here the CDR3 DNA reads TGCAGCGCAGAACAGGGGGCGCTGACTGAAGCTTTCTTT. Translating it yields CSAEQGALTEAFF. Full variable domain (outside the CDR3, taken from reference TRBV29-1 and TRBJ1-1): SAVISQKPSRDICQRGTSLTIQCQVDSQVTMMFWYRQQPGQSLTLIATANQGSEATYESGFVIDKFPISRPNLTFSTLTVSNMSPEDSSIYLCSAEQGALTEAFFGQGTRLTVV.

This clonotype was recorded many times. This chain joins TRBV11-2 and TRBJ1-1; 7 nucleotides align to TRBD1. Germline-derived CDR1 and CDR2 are SGHAT and FQNNGV. V shed 6 bases, J shed 11 bases, and the junction held 12 bases outside the gene matches. The CDR3 loop spans 13 amino acids. The CDR3 nucleotides read TGTGCCAGCAGTACCGGGACAGATGAGTTTGCTTTCTTT. As protein: CASSTGTDEFAFF.

This clonotype has a handful of counts. J is TRBJ2-5 and V is TRBV5-1; 9 bases are a match to TRBD1. V lost 4 bases, J lost 2 bases, and 6 bases stayed unmatched. CDR1 and CDR2 from the germline V gene are SGHRS and YFSETQ. The CDR3 extends over 15 amino acids. DNA for the CDR3: TGCGCCAGCAGCCCGGGACAGGGTTTGCAAGAGACCCAGTACTTC. Its protein is CASSPGQGLQETQYF.